This entry lists 20 T cell receptor beta chains sequenced from one sample in a study of PD-1 blockade in classical Hodgkin lymphoma. As to time point: cycle 4 day 1 (C4D1), after less than 7 weeks of nivolumab. The patients all showed relapse after autologous stem cell transplantation, while their brentuximab vedotin exposure varied. TCRdb keeps only in-frame clones here, not all; method: immunoSEQ multiplex PCR. Of about 94,000 clones listed, 85% to 95% were seen once; the top ten hold 2%. Source: peripheral blood mononuclear cells (PBMCs), taken before the fourth cycle of nivolumab. Receptors originate from a human donor with classical Hodgkin lymphoma.

The CDR3 is CASSFRGGYSGNTIYF. DNA of the CDR3: TGTGCCAGCAGTTTCCGCGGGGGCTACTCTGGAAACACCATATATTTT. The chain recombines TRBV27 with TRBJ1-3; TRBD1 is a possible D gene (6 bases). This CDR3 is built from 16 residues. Trimming left V 3 bases short and J 0 bases short, with 12 bases between. Germline V gene data show CDR1 as MNHEY and CDR2 as SMNVEV (reference sequence).

The chain has TRBV4-1 and TRBJ1-1; D unresolved. The germline V gene encodes CDR1 MGHRA and CDR2 YSYEKL. This CDR3 spans 16 amino acids. The V end lost 3 bases, the J end lost 0 bases, and 14 bases lay between the germline ends. The CDR3 DNA sequence: TGCGCCAGCAGCCAGCTACCCGCGGCATTGAACACTGAAGCTTTCTTT. This codes for CASSQLPAALNTEAFF.

This rearrangement joins TRBV9 to TRBJ2-1, with 16 bases aligning to TRBD2. The CDR3 is 18 residues long. V dropped 3 bases and J dropped 8; count of bases not matched to a gene: 11. Germline V lookup: CDR1 SGDLS, CDR2 YYNGEE. The CDR3 DNA follows: TGTGCCAGCAGCGGAGCCGGGACTAGCGGGAGGGCCCACCATGAGCAGTTCTTC. As protein: CASSGAGTSGRAHHEQFF.

As regards this clone: This sample includes further DNA sequences coding for the same CDR3. The chain joins TRBV6-5 to TRBJ1-2; D unclear. V was shortened by 0 bases and J by 5 bases, with 4 bases between the two germline ends. Germline V gene data show CDR1 as MNHEY and CDR2 as SVGAGI. The CDR3 has 12 amino acids. The CDR3 protein is CASSYSGYGYTF. In DNA, the CDR3 is TGTGCCAGCAGTTACTCAGGGTATGGCTACACCTTC.

The V gene is TRBV25-1, the J gene TRBJ2-7; tentative D call: TRBD2 (6 bases). The CDR3 covers 15 residues. The germline V and J ends were trimmed by 3 bases and 1 base, with 13 bases remaining between them. Germline V gene data show CDR1 as MGHDK and CDR2 as SYGVNS. DNA for the CDR3: TGTGCCAGCAGTGATCGGGCGGGGATGTCCTACGAGCAGTACTTC. Translating gives CASSDRAGMSYEQYF.

The rearrangement links TRBV5-1 to TRBJ2-1; D is unclear. The CDR3 runs 16 residues. CDR1 SGHRS and CDR2 YFSETQ come from the germline V gene. V lost 0 bases to trimming and J lost 8 bases, with 18 bases between them. CDR3 amino acids: CASSLVVSLVRDEQFF. Written as DNA, the CDR3 is TGCGCCAGCAGCTTGGTTGTGAGTCTTGTAAGGGATGAGCAGTTCTTC.

This sequence joins TRBV27 and TRBJ1-5, with TRBD1 identical over 9 bases. Germline trimming cut 4 bases from V and 4 bases from J; bases unmatched to any gene: 5. CDR1 MNHEY and CDR2 SMNVEV come from the germline V gene (reference sequence). The CDR3 covers 15 residues. The CDR3 sequence is CASSSGTGRNQPQHF. DNA of the CDR3: TGTGCCAGCAGTTCCGGGACAGGGAGGAATCAGCCCCAGCATTTT.

The rearrangement links TRBV21-1 to TRBJ2-4; the DNA was not compared with TRBD2, the D call given in the table. TRBV21-1 is given as a pseudogene. There are 15 residues in the CDR3. CDR3 protein: CASSSGRGAKNIQYF. The CDR3 DNA follows: TGTGCCAGCAGCTCGGGACGGGGGGCCAAAAACATTCAGTACTTC.

As DNA, the CDR3 is TGTGCCAGCAGTTACTCGAATTGGAACAATGAGCAGTTCTTC. Its translation is CASSYSNWNNEQFF. The chain joins TRBV6-5 to TRBJ2-1, with no clear D. The germline V gene has CDR1 MNHEY and CDR2 SVGAGI. The CDR3 has 14 amino acids. Trimming stripped 0 bases from V and 5 bases from J, with 8 bases between.

The chain has TRBV27 and TRBJ2-7; D may be TRBD1 (6 bases). The CDR3 length is 13 residues. V was clipped by 5 bases and J by 5 bases, with 13 bases between them. The V gene's germline CDR1 is MNHEY and CDR2 SMNVEV (reference sequence). CDR3: CASSITGFHEQYF. The DNA of the CDR3 is TGTGCCAGCAGTATAACAGGGTTCCACGAGCAGTACTTC.

This chain joins TRBV19 and TRBJ2-7; the D gene could be TRBD1 or TRBD2 (5 bases each). Trimming took 3 bases from V and 4 from J, leaving 13 bases between them. Germline V gene sequence: CDR1 LNHDA, CDR2 SQIVND (reference sequence). The CDR3 contains 14 residues. The CDR3 sequence is CASSMGDARYEQYF. CDR3 DNA sequence: TGTGCCAGTAGTATGGGGGACGCCCGTTACGAGCAGTACTTC.

V usage is TRBV30 and J usage is TRBJ2-2; D tentatively fits TRBD1 or TRBD2 (6 bases each). Germline CDR1 reads GTSNPN; CDR2 reads SVGIG (reference sequence). The length of the CDR3 is 14 residues. The ends were cut back, 0 bases at V and 7 bases at J, with 12 bases in the middle. DNA for the CDR3: TGTGCCTGGAGTGTAGGGGGGCGGAACGGGGAGCTGTTTTTT. Translated: CAWSVGGRNGELFF.

CDR3 in amino acids: CAISGGSYNEQFF. In nucleotides, the CDR3 is TGTGCCATTTCGGGGGGGTCCTACAATGAGCAGTTCTTC. The rearrangement links TRBV19 to TRBJ2-1, with 8 bases lining up with TRBD2. The germline CDR1 and CDR2 sequences are LNHDA and SQIVND (reference sequence). The trim removed 10 bases at V and 1 base at J, leaving 3 bases unmatched. The CDR3 spans 13 residues.

In its sample, this clone was seen once. The chain recombines TRBV10-3 with TRBJ2-3, with TRBD1 matching over 9 bases. The CDR3 contains 14 residues. J lost 2 bases, V lost 8 bases, and 5 bases had no gene match. Germline CDR1 ENHRY, CDR2 SYGVKD. The CDR3 bases are TGTGCCATCCGGACAGGGGTGGTCACAGATACGCAGTATTTT. Protein: CAIRTGVVTDTQYF.

The chain couples TRBV29-1 to TRBJ2-1; no reliable D call. Trimming shortened V by 3 bases and J by 4 bases, and 7 bases separated the two germline ends. Germline lookup yields CDR1 SQVTM and CDR2 ANQGSEA. The CDR3 has 12 residues. In DNA, the CDR3 is TGCAGCGTTGAGGCAGCTTACAATGAGCAGTTCTTC. It codes for CSVEAAYNEQFF.

The chain couples TRBV6-5 to TRBJ1-4; 7 bases match TRBD1. Losses at the gene ends were 5 bases for V and 6 bases for J; bases not matched to a gene: 6. The germline V gene encodes CDR1 MNHEY and CDR2 SVGAGI. This CDR3 has 14 amino acids. The CDR3 DNA follows: TGTGCCAGCAGTCCGCCAGGGGGTTATGAAAAACTGTTTTTT. This encodes CASSPPGGYEKLFF.

The V gene is TRBV5-1, the J gene TRBJ2-2; TRBD2 matches at 7 bases. CDR1 and CDR2 (germline): SGHRS, YFSETQ. This CDR3 contains 15 residues. V lost 2 bases to trimming and J lost 6 bases; unmatched junction nucleotides: 7. The CDR3 sequence is CASSFPSLAAGELFF. The CDR3 nucleotides are TGCGCCAGCAGCTTTCCGTCTCTAGCGGCCGGGGAGCTGTTTTTT.

The chain combines TRBV6-1 with TRBJ1-1; D ambiguous. Trimming removed 4 bases from V and 3 bases from J, with 9 bases in between. Germline loops: CDR1 MNHNS, CDR2 SASEGT. The CDR3 sequence is 13 residues long. The CDR3 DNA follows: TGTGCCAGCAGTGTGGGCCAGGACACTGAAGCTTTCTTT. Protein: CASSVGQDTEAFF.

The rearrangement links TRBV29-1 to TRBJ2-5; perhaps TRBD1 as D (5 bases). The V gene lost 4 bases and the J gene lost 3 bases, with 24 bases spanning the gap. The CDR3 length is 17 residues. Germline-derived CDR1 and CDR2 are SQVTM and ANQGSEA. CDR3 sequence (DNA): TGCAGCGTTGTAGGGGTGTCAAGCAGCAGGGTCGAAGAGACCCAGTACTTC. This encodes CSVVGVSSSRVEETQYF.

This clone was seen only once. The chain couples TRBV6-6 to TRBJ1-1; D perhaps matches TRBD1 (5 bases). Germline V gives CDR1 MNHNY, CDR2 SVGAGI (reference sequence). The V and J ends lost 2 bases and 5 bases respectively, with 12 bases between them. The CDR3 length is 14 residues. The CDR3 loop reads CASSYNGGITEAFF. CDR3 DNA: TGTGCCAGCAGTTACAATGGGGGAATTACTGAAGCTTTCTTT.